A selection of T cell receptor beta chains follows, all from one sample in a study of blood T cell repertoires in COVID-19. Clones were read by immunoSEQ multiplex PCR, and TCRdb kept only the in-frame ones, dropping some. The sample consists of under 40,000 clones, roughly 91% of them appearing once. Sequenced input: peripheral blood. The source is a man aged 55 to 70 with active COVID-19. CDR3s include the opening cysteine and the closing phenylalanine or tryptophan. A D gene is named only where the DNA matches it firmly. For some rows the clone size is stated as once, few or many, or as a class when expanded; others skip it.

d_call clone_size j_call v_call cdr3_nt cdr3_aa
- - TRBJ2-1 TRBV9 TGTGCCAGCAGCGTAGCTGGTAGGGGCGATGAGCAGTTCTTC CASSVAGRGDEQFF
TRBD1 - TRBJ2-3 TRBV7-9 TGTGCCAGCAGCTTAGCCTCGACAGGGACCGCGTCTACAGATACGCAGTATTTT CASSLASTGTASTDTQYF
TRBD2 - TRBJ2-3 TRBV18 TGTGCCAGCTCACCTTCCCTAGCGGGAGGAATAGATACGCAGTATTTT CASSPSLAGGIDTQYF
- - TRBJ2-7 TRBV19 TGTGCCAGTAGTATAGGGGTAGGCGGTAGCGGATACTACGAGCAGTACTTC CASSIGVGGSGYYEQYF
- once TRBJ2-1 TRBV7-3 TGTGCCAGCAGCTTAACCTTAGGGGGAGGGGGCAATGAGCAGTTCTTC CASSLTLGGGGNEQFF
- - TRBJ2-7 TRBV15 TGTGCCACCAGCAGAGAACTCAGGTCCCCCGAGCAGTACTTC CATSRELRSPEQYF
- - TRBJ1-2 TRBV10-3 TGTGCCATCAGTGAGTCAAACCTCGGGGGGGACGGCTACACCTTC CAISESNLGGDGYTF
TRBD1 - TRBJ1-2 TRBV19 TGTGCCTCTAACAGCCGCCAGGGGGCTAACTATGGCTACACCTTC CASNSRQGANYGYTF
- - TRBJ2-3 TRBV15 TGTGCCACCAGCAGGAGGACAGGCACAGATACGCAGTATTTT CATSRRTGTDTQYF
- - TRBJ2-1 TRBV6-2/TRBV6-3 TGTGCCAGCAGCCGGGAGCCGAACAATGAGCAGTTCTTC CASSREPNNEQFF
TRBD2 - TRBJ2-2 TRBV5-4 TGTGCCAGCAGGGAGGGACTAGCGGGGGAGTTCGGGGAGCTGTTTTTT CASREGLAGEFGELFF
TRBD2 - TRBJ2-2 TRBV19 TGTGCCAGTAGTCCAGGACTAGCTTGGGGCACCGGGGAGCTGTTTTTT CASSPGLAWGTGELFF
- - TRBJ2-2 TRBV19 TGTGCCAGTACTACCGGGACTGCGAACACCGGGGAGCTGTTTTTT CASTTGTANTGELFF
- - TRBJ2-3 TRBV7-2 TGTGCCAGCAGCGCACTAGGCGGCGATAGCACAGATACGCAGTATTTT CASSALGGDSTDTQYF
- - TRBJ2-1 TRBV19 TGTGCCAGTAGTCCGGGACGGGGGGCGTCCTACAATGAGCAGTTCTTC CASSPGRGASYNEQFF
- - TRBJ2-3 TRBV5-1 TGCGCCAGCAGCTTGGCGACAGTAACTAGCACAGATACGCAGTATTTT CASSLATVTSTDTQYF
- - TRBJ1-6 TRBV30 TGTGCCTGGAGTCGGGGAGCTAATTCACCCCTCCACTTT CAWSRGANSPLHF
- few TRBJ1-5 TRBV4-1 TGCGCCAGCAGCCCTGGGGGCAGTCATCAGCCCCAGCATTTT CASSPGGSHQPQHF
TRBD2 - TRBJ2-7 TRBV19 TGTGCCAGTAGTACCCTAGCGGGAGGGCCAAGGAACTACGAGCAGTACTTC CASSTLAGGPRNYEQYF
- large TRBJ2-6 TRBV2 TGTGCCAGCAAGAGCCAACGCTCTGGGGCCAACGTCCTGACTTTC CASKSQRSGANVLTF
TRBD1 - TRBJ2-1 TRBV18 TGTGCCAGCTCACCGAGGGACAGGGACAGGAGTGAGCAGTTCTTC CASSPRDRDRSEQFF
- - TRBJ1-1 TRBV7-8 TGTGCCAGCAGCTTACAGGGAAACACTGAAGCTTTCTTT CASSLQGNTEAFF
- - TRBJ2-1 TRBV6-5 TGTGCCAGCAGTTACTCACAGGGATTGGAGCAGTTCTTC CASSYSQGLEQFF
- - TRBJ1-1 TRBV11-3 TGTGCCAGCAGCTTAGTCCGGGGCACTGAAGCTTTCTTT CASSLVRGTEAFF
TRBD2 - TRBJ2-7 TRBV7-2 TGTGCCAGCAGCTTAGCGGGGGGGGAGCAGTACTTC CASSLAGGEQYF
TRBD1 - TRBJ2-3 TRBV5-1 TGCGCCAGCAAACGGACAGGAGATTTTCGGGGAGATACGCAGTATTTT CASKRTGDFRGDTQYF
TRBD1 - TRBJ2-1 TRBV19 TGTGCCAGTAGTACCGGACAGGGAAACTACAATGAGCAGTTCTTC CASSTGQGNYNEQFF
TRBD1 - TRBJ2-5 TRBV19 TGTGCCAGTAGTAGCACCGACAGGGCAAAGACCCAGTACTTC CASSSTDRAKTQYF
- - TRBJ1-2 TRBV5-4 TGTGCCAGCAGCTTGATAGGGGACTATGGCTACACCTTC CASSLIGDYGYTF
- - TRBJ1-1 TRBV7-2 TGTGCCAGCAGCTTAGAGGGTAGGGGCACTGAAGCTTTCTTT CASSLEGRGTEAFF
- - TRBJ1-2 TRBV3-1/TRBV3-2 TGTGCCAGCAGGGACATAAACTATGGCTACACCTTC CASRDINYGYTF
- - TRBJ2-1 TRBV3-1/TRBV3-2 TGTGCCAGCAGCCAAGTCGGCAATGAGCAGTTCTTC CASSQVGNEQFF
TRBD1 few TRBJ2-7 TRBV6-2/TRBV6-3 TGTGCCAGCAGTAAACGGACAGGGGGGGACGAGCAGTACTTC CASSKRTGGDEQYF
- - TRBJ1-4 TRBV6-5 TGTGCCACCTCGGGATTCTCTAATGAAAAACTGTTTTTT CATSGFSNEKLFF
- - TRBJ2-5 TRBV7-6 TGTGCCAGCAGCTTGGGCGACCAAGAGACCCAGTACTTC CASSLGDQETQYF
- once TRBJ2-5 TRBV2 TGTGCCAGCAGTGAAGGGCGAGGGTCAGGAGAGACCCAGTACTTC CASSEGRGSGETQYF
TRBD1 - TRBJ1-3 TRBV5-1 TGCGCCAGCAGCTTGAGGGGACAGGGCTCTAGCTCTGGAAACACCATATATTTT CASSLRGQGSSSGNTIYF
- - TRBJ1-2 TRBV5-1 TGCGCCAGCAGCACTACAGGGAACTCTAACTATGGCTACACCTTC CASSTTGNSNYGYTF
TRBD1 - TRBJ2-2 TRBV11-2 TGTGCCAGCAGCTTGATACAGGGGGCGAACACCGGGGAGCTGTTTTTT CASSLIQGANTGELFF
- - TRBJ2-2 TRBV6-1 TGTGCCAGCAGTGATTGGGGGCTAGGGGGCGGGGAGCTGTTTTTT CASSDWGLGGGELFF
TRBD1 once TRBJ2-7 TRBV28 TGTGCCAGCAGCCTGGGACAGGGGGCTCACGAGCAGTACTTC CASSLGQGAHEQYF
- - TRBJ2-2 TRBV5-1 TGCGCCAGCAGCTTGGCCATCTCGGGGAGAATTACCGGGGAGCTGTTTTTT CASSLAISGRITGELFF
- - TRBJ1-5 TRBV11-2 TGTGCCAGCAGCTTAGCCCTCAATCAGCCCCAGCATTTT CASSLALNQPQHF
TRBD1 few TRBJ2-7 TRBV6-5 TGTGCCAGCAAAGGCAGGGGGACCTACGAGCAGTACTTC CASKGRGTYEQYF
- - TRBJ1-1 TRBV7-9 TGTGCCAGCAGCTTAAGGGGAGGGGGGTACACTGAAGCTTTCTTT CASSLRGGGYTEAFF
- - TRBJ1-3 TRBV5-8 TGTGCCAGCAGCATCCCAGGGGTTTCTGGAAACACCATATATTTT CASSIPGVSGNTIYF
- - TRBJ2-2 TRBV4-1 TGCGCCAGCAGCCAAGATCGTGCTAGCACCGGGGAGCTGTTTTTT CASSQDRASTGELFF
TRBD1 - TRBJ1-1 TRBV6-5 TGTGCCAGCAGGACAGGGGACTTCACTGAAGCTTTCTTT CASRTGDFTEAFF
- - TRBJ2-2 TRBV5-6 TGTGCCAGCAGCTTCATTCCAACGCTAGGAGACACCGGGGAGCTGTTTTTT CASSFIPTLGDTGELFF
TRBD2 - TRBJ2-3 TRBV7-2 TGTGCCAGCAGCCAGGGGACTAGCGGGGGGGGAAATACGCAGTATTTT CASSQGTSGGGNTQYF
- - TRBJ1-4 TRBV30 TGTGCCTGGAGAGCCTTAGTGTGCCGAGGTCATGAAAAACTGTTTTTT CAWRALVCRGHEKLFF
TRBD2 - TRBJ2-5 TRBV30 TGTGCCTGGAGCCGGGGACTAGCGGGAGAAGAGACCCAGTACTTC CAWSRGLAGEETQYF
- - TRBJ2-6 TRBV13 TGTGCCAGCAGCGGCAAATCTGGGGCCAACGTCCTGACTTTC CASSGKSGANVLTF
- - TRBJ2-2 TRBV11-2 TGTGCCAGCAGCTTAAGGGGAAGGACCGGGGAGCTGTTTTTT CASSLRGRTGELFF
TRBD1 - TRBJ2-6 TRBV3-1/TRBV3-2 TGTGCCAGCAGCCCGCGGACAGGGGACTCTGGGGCCAACGTCCTGACTTTC CASSPRTGDSGANVLTF
- - TRBJ2-7 TRBV3-1/TRBV3-2 TGTGCCAGCAGCCCGCAGACAGCCTACGAGCAGTACTTC CASSPQTAYEQYF
- - TRBJ1-5 TRBV29-1 TGCAGCGTTGCCCTGGGGCCCATAACAGGGAGCAATCAGCCCCAGCATTTT CSVALGPITGSNQPQHF
TRBD1 - TRBJ1-5 TRBV27 TGTGCCAGCAGTTTCGACAGGGGGAGCAATCAGCCCCAGCATTTT CASSFDRGSNQPQHF
- - TRBJ2-3 TRBV6-2/TRBV6-3 TGTGCCAGCAGTTACGGGGCGGGCACAGATACGCAGTATTTT CASSYGAGTDTQYF